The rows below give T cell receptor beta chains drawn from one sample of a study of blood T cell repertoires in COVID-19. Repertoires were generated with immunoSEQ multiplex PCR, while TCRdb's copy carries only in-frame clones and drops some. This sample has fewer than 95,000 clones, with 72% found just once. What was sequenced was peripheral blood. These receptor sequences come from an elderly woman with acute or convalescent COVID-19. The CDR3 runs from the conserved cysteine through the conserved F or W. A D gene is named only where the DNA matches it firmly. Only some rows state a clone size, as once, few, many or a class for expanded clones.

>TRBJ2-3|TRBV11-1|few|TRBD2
TGTGCCAGCAGCTCCCGGGGGGGAAGCACAGATACGCAGTATTTT
CASSSRGGSTDTQYF
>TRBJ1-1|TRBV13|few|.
TGTGCCAGCAGCCAGAGGATAACTGAAGCTTTCTTT
CASSQRITEAFF
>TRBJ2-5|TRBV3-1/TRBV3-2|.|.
TGTGCCAGCAGCCAAGTGGCCCAAGAGACCCAGTACTTC
CASSQVAQETQYF
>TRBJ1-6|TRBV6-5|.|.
TGTGCCAGCAGTCTCGGACCCTACCAGGGTTCACCCCTCCACTTT
CASSLGPYQGSPLHF
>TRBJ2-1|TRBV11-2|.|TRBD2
TGTGCCAGCAGACATCCGGGACTACTGTACAATGAGCAGTTCTTC
CASRHPGLLYNEQFF
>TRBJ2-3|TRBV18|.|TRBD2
TGTGCCAGCTCACCAAATCGGGGGGGATTCACAGATACGCAGTATTTT
CASSPNRGGFTDTQYF
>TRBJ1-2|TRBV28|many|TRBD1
TGTGCCAGCAGTCCGACCGTCGACAGGGCCCGACGTCTCGGCTACACCTTC
CASSPTVDRARRLGYTF
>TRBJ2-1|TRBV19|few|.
TGTGCCAGTAGTACCCTGACACTTTACTCCTACAATGAGCAGTTCTTC
CASSTLTLYSYNEQFF
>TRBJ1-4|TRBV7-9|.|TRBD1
TGTGCCAGCAGCTCAGTCCTACAGGGGGCTAATGAAAAACTGTTTTTT
CASSSVLQGANEKLFF
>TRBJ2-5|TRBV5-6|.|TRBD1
TGTGCCAGCAGCTTGGTGACAGGGGGCCGGCGGGAGACCCAGTACTTC
CASSLVTGGRRETQYF
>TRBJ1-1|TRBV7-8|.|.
TGTGCCAGCAGCCAAAGACAGTACACTGAAGCTTTCTTT
CASSQRQYTEAFF
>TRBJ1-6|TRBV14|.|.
TGTGCCAGCAGCCAATGGGAGGGGGTGAATTCACCCCTCCACTTT
CASSQWEGVNSPLHF
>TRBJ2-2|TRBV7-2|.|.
TGTGCCAGCAGCGTCGGGGGGCTCACCGGGGAGCTGTTTTTT
CASSVGGLTGELFF
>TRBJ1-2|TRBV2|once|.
TGTGCCAGCAGTGAAGTCAGGGAAGGAGGCTACACCTTC
CASSEVREGGYTF
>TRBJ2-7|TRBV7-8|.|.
TGTGCCAGCGGTATAGCGTCCTACGAGCAGTACTTC
CASGIASYEQYF
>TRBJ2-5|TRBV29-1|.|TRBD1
TGCAGCGGCGGGACAGGGCAAGAGACCCAGTACTTC
CSGGTGQETQYF
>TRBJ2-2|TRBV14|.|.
TGTGCCAGCAGCCAAGCATACGGGTACACCGGGGAGCTGTTTTTT
CASSQAYGYTGELFF
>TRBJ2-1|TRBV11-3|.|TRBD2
TGTGCCAGCAGCTTAGGCGGGGGGGCCAGCAATGAGCAGTTCTTC
CASSLGGGASNEQFF
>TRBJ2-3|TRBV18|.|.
TGTGCCAGCTCACCAGGGGGGAGCACAGATACGCAGTATTTT
CASSPGGSTDTQYF
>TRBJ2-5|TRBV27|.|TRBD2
TGTGCCAGCAGTCCGGGACTAGCGGGGGCTCCTAGCGGGGCCCAGTACTTC
CASSPGLAGAPSGAQYF
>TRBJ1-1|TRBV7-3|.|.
TGTGCCAGCAGCCCCAGGGCTGAGGCTGAAGCTTTCTTT
CASSPRAEAEAFF
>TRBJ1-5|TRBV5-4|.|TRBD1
TGTGCCAGCAGTACAGGGGGAGATCAGCCCCAGCATTTT
CASSTGGDQPQHF
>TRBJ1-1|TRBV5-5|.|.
TGTGCCAGCAGCTCAAGGACAGCGAACACTGAAGCTTTCTTT
CASSSRTANTEAFF